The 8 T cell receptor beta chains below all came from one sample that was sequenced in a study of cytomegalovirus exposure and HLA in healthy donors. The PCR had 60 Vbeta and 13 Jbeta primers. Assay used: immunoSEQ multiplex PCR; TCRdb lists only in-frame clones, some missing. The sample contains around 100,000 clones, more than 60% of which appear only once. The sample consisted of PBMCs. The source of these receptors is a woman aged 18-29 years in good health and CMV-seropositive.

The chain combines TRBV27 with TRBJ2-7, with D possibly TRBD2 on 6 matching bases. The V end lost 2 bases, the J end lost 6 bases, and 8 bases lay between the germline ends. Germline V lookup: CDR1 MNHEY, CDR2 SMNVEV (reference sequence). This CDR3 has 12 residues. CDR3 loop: CASSLAGSEQYF. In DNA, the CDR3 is TGTGCCAGCAGTTTAGCCGGGAGCGAGCAGTACTTC.

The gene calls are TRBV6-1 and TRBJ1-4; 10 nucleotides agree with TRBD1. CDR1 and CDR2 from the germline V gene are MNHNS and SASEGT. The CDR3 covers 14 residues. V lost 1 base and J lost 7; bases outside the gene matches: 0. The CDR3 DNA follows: TGTGCCAGCAGTGAAGGACAGGGGGCTGAAAAACTGTTTTTT. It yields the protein CASSEGQGAEKLFF.

This CDR3 is CASSIRTVINTEAFF. In DNA, the CDR3 is TGTGCCAGCAGCATCAGGACAGTTATTAACACTGAAGCTTTCTTT. This sequence joins TRBV7-8 and TRBJ1-1; the D gene is possibly TRBD1 (6 bases). V lost 5 bases to trimming and J lost 2 bases, with 15 bases between them. This CDR3 is 15 amino acids long. Germline CDR1 reads SGHVS; CDR2 reads FQNEAQ.

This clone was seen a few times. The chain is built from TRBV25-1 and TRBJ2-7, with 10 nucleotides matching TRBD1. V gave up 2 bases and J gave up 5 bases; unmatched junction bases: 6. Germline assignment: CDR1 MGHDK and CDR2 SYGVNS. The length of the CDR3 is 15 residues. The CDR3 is CASSEGTGDMHEQYF. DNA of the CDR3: TGTGCCAGCAGTGAAGGGACAGGGGATATGCACGAGCAGTACTTC.

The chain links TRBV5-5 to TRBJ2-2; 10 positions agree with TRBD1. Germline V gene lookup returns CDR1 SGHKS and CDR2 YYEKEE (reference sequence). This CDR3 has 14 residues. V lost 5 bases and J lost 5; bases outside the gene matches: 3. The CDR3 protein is CASRPGQGTGELFF. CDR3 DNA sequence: TGTGCCAGCAGACCGGGACAGGGGACCGGGGAGCTGTTTTTT.

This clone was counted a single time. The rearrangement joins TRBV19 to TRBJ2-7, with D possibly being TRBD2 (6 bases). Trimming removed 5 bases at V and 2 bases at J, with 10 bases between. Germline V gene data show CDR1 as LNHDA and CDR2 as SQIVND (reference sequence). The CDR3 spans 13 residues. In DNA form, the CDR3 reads TGTGCCAGTAGTGGGGACTCAACCTACGAGCAGTACTTC. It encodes CASSGDSTYEQYF.

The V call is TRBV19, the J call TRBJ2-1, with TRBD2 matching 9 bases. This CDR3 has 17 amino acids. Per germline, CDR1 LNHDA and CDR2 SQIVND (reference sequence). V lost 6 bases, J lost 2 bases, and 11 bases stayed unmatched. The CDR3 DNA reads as TGTGCCAGTAGGATTAACCCGGGACTAGCAGCCTACAATGAGCAGTTCTTC. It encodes CASRINPGLAAYNEQFF.

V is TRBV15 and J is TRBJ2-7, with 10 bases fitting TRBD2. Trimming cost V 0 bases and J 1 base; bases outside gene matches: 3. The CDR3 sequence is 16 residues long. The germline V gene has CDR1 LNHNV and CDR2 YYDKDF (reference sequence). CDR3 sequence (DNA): TGTGCCACCAGCAGAGACCCGACTAGCGGGTCCTACGAGCAGTACTTC. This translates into CATSRDPTSGSYEQYF. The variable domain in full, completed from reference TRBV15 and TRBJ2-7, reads DAMVIQNPRYQVTQFGKPVTLSCSQTLNHNVMYWYQQKSSQAPKLLFHYYDKDFNNEADTPDNFQSRRPNTSFCFLDIRSPGLGDTAMYLCATSRDPTSGSYEQYFGPGTRLTVT.